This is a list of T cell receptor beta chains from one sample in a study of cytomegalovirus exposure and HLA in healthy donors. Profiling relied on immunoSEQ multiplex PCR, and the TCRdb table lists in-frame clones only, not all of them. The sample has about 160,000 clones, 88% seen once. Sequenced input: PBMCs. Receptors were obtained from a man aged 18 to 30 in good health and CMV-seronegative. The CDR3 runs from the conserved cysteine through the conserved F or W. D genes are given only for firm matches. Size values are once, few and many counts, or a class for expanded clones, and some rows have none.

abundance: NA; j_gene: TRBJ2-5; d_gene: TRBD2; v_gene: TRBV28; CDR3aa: CASSWTSGGAEETQYF; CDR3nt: TGTGCCAGCAGTTGGACTAGCGGGGGGGCCGAAGAGACCCAGTACTTC
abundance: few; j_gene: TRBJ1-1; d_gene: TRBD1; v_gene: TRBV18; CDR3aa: CASSQQGSTEAFF; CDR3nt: TGTGCCAGCTCGCAACAGGGGAGCACTGAAGCTTTCTTT
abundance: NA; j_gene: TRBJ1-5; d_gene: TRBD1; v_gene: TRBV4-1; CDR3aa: CASSPDRGRNQPQHF; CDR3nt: TGCGCCAGCAGCCCCGACAGGGGGCGGAATCAGCCCCAGCATTTT
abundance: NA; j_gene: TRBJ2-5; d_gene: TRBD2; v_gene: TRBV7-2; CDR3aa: CASSLVAGAVQETQYF; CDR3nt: TGTGCCAGCAGCTTAGTAGCGGGGGCTGTACAAGAGACCCAGTACTTC
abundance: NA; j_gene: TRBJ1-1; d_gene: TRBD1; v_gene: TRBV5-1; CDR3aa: CASSRGQGGTEAFF; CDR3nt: TGCGCCAGCAGCCGTGGACAGGGGGGCACTGAAGCTTTCTTT
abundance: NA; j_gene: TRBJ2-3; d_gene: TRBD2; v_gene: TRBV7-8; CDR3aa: CASSLGAASGGVDTQYF; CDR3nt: TGTGCCAGCAGCTTAGGCGCAGCTAGCGGTGGAGTGGATACGCAGTATTTT
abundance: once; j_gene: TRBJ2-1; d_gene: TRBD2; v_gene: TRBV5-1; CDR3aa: CASSLRLAGGNEQFF; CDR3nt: TGCGCCAGCAGCTTGAGGCTAGCGGGCGGGAATGAGCAGTTCTTC
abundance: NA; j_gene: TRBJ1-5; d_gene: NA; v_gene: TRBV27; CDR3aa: CATRAGYNQPQHF; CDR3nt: TGTGCCACCCGAGCAGGGTACAATCAGCCCCAGCATTTT
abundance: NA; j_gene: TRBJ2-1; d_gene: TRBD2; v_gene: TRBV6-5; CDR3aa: CAIARLAGNEQFF; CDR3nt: TGTGCCATCGCCCGACTAGCGGGCAATGAGCAGTTCTTC
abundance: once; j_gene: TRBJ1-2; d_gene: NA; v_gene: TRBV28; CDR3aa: CASSFRRTHGYTF; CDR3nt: TGTGCCAGCAGTTTTAGGAGAACCCATGGCTACACCTTC
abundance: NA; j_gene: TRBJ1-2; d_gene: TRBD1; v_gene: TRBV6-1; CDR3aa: CASNDGQGFGYTF; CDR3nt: TGTGCCAGCAACGACGGACAGGGTTTTGGCTACACCTTC
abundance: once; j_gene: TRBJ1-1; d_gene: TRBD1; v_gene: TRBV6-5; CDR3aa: CASSPGTVLNTEAFF; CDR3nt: TGTGCCAGCAGTCCCGGGACAGTTTTGAACACTGAAGCTTTCTTT
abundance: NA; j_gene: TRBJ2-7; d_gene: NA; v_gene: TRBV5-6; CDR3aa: CASSHFTSSYEQYF; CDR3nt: TGTGCCAGCAGCCATTTCACCAGCTCCTACGAGCAGTACTTC
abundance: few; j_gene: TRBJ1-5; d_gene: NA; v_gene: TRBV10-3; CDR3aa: CAGADYSNQPQHF; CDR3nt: TGTGCCGGGGCCGATTATAGCAATCAGCCCCAGCATTTT
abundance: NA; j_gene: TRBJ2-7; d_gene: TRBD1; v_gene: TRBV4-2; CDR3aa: CASSQGEGGFYEQYF; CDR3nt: TGTGCCAGCAGCCAAGGAGAAGGGGGCTTTTACGAGCAGTACTTC
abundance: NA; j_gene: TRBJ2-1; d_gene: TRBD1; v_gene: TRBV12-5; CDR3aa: CASGPLLRGKNEQFF; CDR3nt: TGTGCTAGTGGTCCACTTCTCAGGGGGAAGAATGAGCAGTTCTTC
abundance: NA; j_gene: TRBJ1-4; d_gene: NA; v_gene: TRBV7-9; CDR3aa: CASTGNTAGSTNEKLFF; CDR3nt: TGTGCCAGCACCGGAAACACAGCAGGATCAACTAATGAAAAACTGTTTTTT
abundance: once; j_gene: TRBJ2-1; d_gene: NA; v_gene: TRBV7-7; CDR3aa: CASSLELAGYNEQFF; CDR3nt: TGTGCTAGCAGCTTAGAGCTAGCTGGGTACAATGAGCAGTTCTTC
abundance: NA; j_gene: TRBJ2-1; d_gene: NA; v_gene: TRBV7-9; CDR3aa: CASSLGGGEQFF; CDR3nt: TGTGCCAGCAGCTTAGGGGGCGGTGAGCAGTTCTTC
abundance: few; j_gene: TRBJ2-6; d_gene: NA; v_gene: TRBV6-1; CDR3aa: CASTTQGTGANVLTF; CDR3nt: TGTGCCAGTACCACCCAGGGGACTGGGGCCAACGTCCTGACTTTC